Described below is a single T cell receptor (beta chain) sequence and its context. This specimen comes from a study of blood T cells in healthy people across ages. For the study at large: With template switching, about one barcoded beta molecule was captured per two T cells.

V was trimmed by 4 bases and J by 0 bases, leaving 22 bases between them. Germline V CDR1 and CDR2: SGHTA, FQGTGA. The CDR3 loop spans 19 amino acids. Peripheral blood samples of 9 to 10 milliliters were drawn from each donor. PCR was performed a second time for about 6 to 12 cycles using a sample-barcoded 5' primer and a J-beta primer mix. With 12 random nucleotides, a template-switch adaptor tagged each individual cDNA molecule. TCRdb used MiXCR to reprocess the 5' RACE reads, holding one entry per CDR3 protein. Of about 970,000 distinct CDR3 sequences in the sample, just over 50% were seen once. Sample: blood. This TCR came from a woman aged 55-69 years in good health. The chain employs TRBV7-3 and TRBJ2-1; possibly TRBD2 for D (5 bases). The CDR3: CASSSSGPVSPISYNEQFF. The CDR3 nucleotides are TGTGCCAGCAGCTCAAGCGGTCCCGTCTCCCCAATCTCCTACAATGAGCAGTTCTTC.